The T cell receptor beta chain described here comes from a study of PD-L1 blockade in urothelial cancer. As for the study in general: Blood analysis took place 3 weeks (second dose) and 6 weeks after treatment start.

Described time point: pretreatment peripheral blood. Each patient gave between 1 and 8 samples, pretreatment and on-treatment. The study, taken as a whole, reports: Patients with below-median pretreatment blood clonality survived longer.

Points on this clone: Its antigen is currently unknown.

Each PCR received spiked synthetic TCR analog templates. Produced via immunoSEQ multiplex PCR; TCRdb's table is partial and in-frame only. The table shows tens of thousands of clones, with 75% to 85% occurring only once. With V trimmed by 8 bases and J by 4 bases, 6 bases remained unmatched. The CDR3 sequence is 14 residues long. CDR1 and CDR2 from the germline V gene are ENHRY and SYGVKD. The chain carries TRBV10-3 and TRBJ2-3; 10 bases are shared with TRBD2. The receptor was derived from a man in his 70s with urothelial cancer. Here the sequenced sample was PBMCs, taken around atezolizumab (anti-PD-L1) treatment. CDR3 DNA sequence: TGTGCCATCTCCGAGCGGGAGGGCCCAGATACGCAGTATTTT. Amino acids: CAISEREGPDTQYF.